A selection of T cell receptor beta chains follows, all from one sample in a study of radiotherapy plus CTLA-4 blockade in lung cancer. TCRdb keeps only in-frame clones here, not all; method: immunoSEQ multiplex PCR. This sample carries about 60,000 clones, 77% of them seen once, and the ten largest clones take about 4%. The sequencing used peripheral blood, collected from a patient treated with radiotherapy plus ipilimumab. These TCRs come from a human donor with non-small cell lung cancer who had a partial response to radiotherapy plus ipilimumab. The CDR3 runs from the conserved cysteine through the conserved F or W. The order of the fields is D gene, V gene, J gene, clone size, CDR3 DNA, CDR3 protein. D genes are given only for firm matches. Part of the rows lack a size; the others show once, few, many or a class for expanded clones.

-	TRBV11-2	TRBJ2-7	-	TGTGCCAGCAGCTTAGACCGGGACACGAACTACGAGCAGTACTTC	CASSLDRDTNYEQYF
-	TRBV11-2	TRBJ2-3	-	TGTGCCAGCAGCTTAGATGGCGCAGGTAGCACAGATACGCAGTATTTT	CASSLDGAGSTDTQYF
-	TRBV28	TRBJ1-2	-	TGTGCCAGCAGTGGAACAGGGAACTATGGCTACACCTTC	CASSGTGNYGYTF
-	TRBV15	TRBJ2-7	-	TGTGCCACCAGCAGAGATCCCGATCTGTACGAGCAGTACTTC	CATSRDPDLYEQYF
TRBD1	TRBV11-3	TRBJ2-1	-	TGTGCCAGCAGCCCCGGACAGGGAGCCTACAATGAGCAGTTCTTC	CASSPGQGAYNEQFF
TRBD1	TRBV2	TRBJ2-5	-	TGTGCCAGTCGGGGACAGCTCGTCCAAGAGACCCAGTACTTC	CASRGQLVQETQYF
-	TRBV7-9	TRBJ1-1	once	TGTGCCAGCAGCTTGGACATCCCGAACACTGAAGCTTTCTTT	CASSLDIPNTEAFF
TRBD1	TRBV7-7	TRBJ2-3	-	TGTGCCAGCAGCTCGGACAGGGTCACAGATACGCAGTATTTT	CASSSDRVTDTQYF
TRBD1	TRBV6-6	TRBJ1-2	-	TGTGCCAGCAGTCCGGGACAGTACTATGGCTACACCTTC	CASSPGQYYGYTF
TRBD1	TRBV30	TRBJ2-2	-	TGTGCCTGGAGTAAGACAGGGTCCGGGGAGCTGTTTTTT	CAWSKTGSGELFF
TRBD1	TRBV11-3	TRBJ2-3	-	TGTGCCAGCAGCTTACCGGGACAGGGTAAAGATACGCAGTATTTT	CASSLPGQGKDTQYF
-	TRBV5-1	TRBJ2-7	-	TGCGCCAGCAGCGTAACAGGAACTTACGAGCAGTACTTC	CASSVTGTYEQYF
-	TRBV2	TRBJ2-7	-	TGTGCCACTCAAGGGGGTTTCACGGATTACGAGCAGTACTTC	CATQGGFTDYEQYF
-	TRBV19	TRBJ1-1	-	TGTGCCAGTAGTGGGGGGACTGAAGCTTTCTTT	CASSGGTEAFF
TRBD1	TRBV18	TRBJ1-4	-	TGTGCCAGCTCGCCATACAGGGGGGAAGAAAAACTGTTTTTT	CASSPYRGEEKLFF
-	TRBV5-4	TRBJ2-2	-	TGTGCCAGCAGCTTGGTCGGGGGTCTTAACACCGGGGAGCTGTTTTTT	CASSLVGGLNTGELFF
TRBD1	TRBV30	TRBJ2-7	-	TGTGCTCTGACAGGGGGCGCGACCGAGCAGTACTTC	CALTGGATEQYF
-	TRBV7-3	TRBJ1-1	-	TGTGCCAGCAGCTTAATAGAGAACACTGAAGCTTTCTTT	CASSLIENTEAFF
-	TRBV4-1	TRBJ2-5	once	TGCGCCAGCAGCCAAGTTGAAGGGGAAGGGGCCCCGGAGGAGACCCAGTACTTC	CASSQVEGEGAPEETQYF
TRBD2	TRBV9	TRBJ2-1	-	TGTGCCAGCAGTGTCTCTAGGACTAGCGGGGGCCTCGGGGAGCAGTTCTTC	CASSVSRTSGGLGEQFF
TRBD1	TRBV6-1	TRBJ2-7	-	TGTGCCAGCACCCGAGGGACAGGGTACGAGCAGTACTTC	CASTRGTGYEQYF
TRBD1	TRBV5-8	TRBJ2-5	-	TGTGCCAGCAGTCCCGGACAGGGGAGGAGGGAGACCCAGTACTTC	CASSPGQGRRETQYF
TRBD2	TRBV7-7	TRBJ2-5	-	TGTGCCAGCAGCTTATTGGCGGGGGACGGGACCCAGTACTTC	CASSLLAGDGTQYF
-	TRBV4-1	TRBJ1-4	-	TGCGCCAGCAGCCGCCTTTATCAGCCGGGGGAAAAACTGTTTTTT	CASSRLYQPGEKLFF
TRBD2	TRBV5-1	TRBJ2-3	-	TGCGCCAGCAGCTTGCGGCTAATGGGGCGGGGGGGCGCGGAAGCAGATACGCAGTATTTT	CASSLRLMGRGGAEADTQYF
-	TRBV7-9	TRBJ2-1	once	TGTGCCAGCAGCGTACGGGGGAATGAGCAGTTCTTC	CASSVRGNEQFF
TRBD2	TRBV11-2	TRBJ2-3	-	TGTGCCAGCAGCTTAGATTTTGGTAGCGGGGGGGCCAGGGATACGCAGTATTTT	CASSLDFGSGGARDTQYF